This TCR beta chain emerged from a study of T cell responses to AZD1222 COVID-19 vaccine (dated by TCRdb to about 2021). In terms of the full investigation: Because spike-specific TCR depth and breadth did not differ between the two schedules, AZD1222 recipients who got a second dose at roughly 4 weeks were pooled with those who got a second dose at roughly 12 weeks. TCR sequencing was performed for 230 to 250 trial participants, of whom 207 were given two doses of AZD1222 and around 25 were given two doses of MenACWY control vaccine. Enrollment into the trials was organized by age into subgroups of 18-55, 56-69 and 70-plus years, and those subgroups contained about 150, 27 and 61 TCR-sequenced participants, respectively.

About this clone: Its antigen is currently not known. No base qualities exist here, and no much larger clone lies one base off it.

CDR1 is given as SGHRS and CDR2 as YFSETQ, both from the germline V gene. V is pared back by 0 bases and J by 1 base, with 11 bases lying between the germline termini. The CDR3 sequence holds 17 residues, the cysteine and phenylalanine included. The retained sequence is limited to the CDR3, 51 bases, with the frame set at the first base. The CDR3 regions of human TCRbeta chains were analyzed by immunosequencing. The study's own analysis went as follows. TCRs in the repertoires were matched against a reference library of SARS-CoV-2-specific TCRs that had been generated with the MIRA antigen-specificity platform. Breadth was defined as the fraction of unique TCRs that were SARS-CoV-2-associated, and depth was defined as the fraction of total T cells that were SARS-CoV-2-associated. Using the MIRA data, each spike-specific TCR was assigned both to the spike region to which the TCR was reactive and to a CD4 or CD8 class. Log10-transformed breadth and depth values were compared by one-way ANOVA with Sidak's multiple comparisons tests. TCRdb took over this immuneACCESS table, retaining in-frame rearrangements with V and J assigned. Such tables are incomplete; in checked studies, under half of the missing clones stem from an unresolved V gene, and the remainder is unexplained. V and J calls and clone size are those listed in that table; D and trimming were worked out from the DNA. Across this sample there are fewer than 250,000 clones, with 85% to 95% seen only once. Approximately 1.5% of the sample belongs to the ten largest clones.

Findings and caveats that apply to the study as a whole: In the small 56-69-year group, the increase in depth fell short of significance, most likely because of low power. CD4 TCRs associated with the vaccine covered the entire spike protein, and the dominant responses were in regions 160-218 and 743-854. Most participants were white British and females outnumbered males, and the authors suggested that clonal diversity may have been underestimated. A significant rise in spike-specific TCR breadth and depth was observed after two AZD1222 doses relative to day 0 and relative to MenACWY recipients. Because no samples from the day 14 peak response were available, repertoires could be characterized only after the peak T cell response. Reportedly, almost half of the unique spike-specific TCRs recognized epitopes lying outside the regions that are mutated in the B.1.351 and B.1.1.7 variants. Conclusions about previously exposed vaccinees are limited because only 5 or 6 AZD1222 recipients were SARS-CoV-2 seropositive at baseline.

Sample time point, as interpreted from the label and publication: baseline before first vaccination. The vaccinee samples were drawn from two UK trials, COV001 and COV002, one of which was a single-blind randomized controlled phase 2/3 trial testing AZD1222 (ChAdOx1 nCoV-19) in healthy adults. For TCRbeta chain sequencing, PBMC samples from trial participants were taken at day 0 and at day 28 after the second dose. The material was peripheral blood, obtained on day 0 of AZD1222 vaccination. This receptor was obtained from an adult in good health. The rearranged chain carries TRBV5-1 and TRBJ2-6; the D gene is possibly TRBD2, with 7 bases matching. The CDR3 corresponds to CASSLAAGASGANVLTF. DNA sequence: TGCGCCAGCAGCTTGGCCGCGGGGGCATCTGGGGCCAACGTCCTGACTTTC.